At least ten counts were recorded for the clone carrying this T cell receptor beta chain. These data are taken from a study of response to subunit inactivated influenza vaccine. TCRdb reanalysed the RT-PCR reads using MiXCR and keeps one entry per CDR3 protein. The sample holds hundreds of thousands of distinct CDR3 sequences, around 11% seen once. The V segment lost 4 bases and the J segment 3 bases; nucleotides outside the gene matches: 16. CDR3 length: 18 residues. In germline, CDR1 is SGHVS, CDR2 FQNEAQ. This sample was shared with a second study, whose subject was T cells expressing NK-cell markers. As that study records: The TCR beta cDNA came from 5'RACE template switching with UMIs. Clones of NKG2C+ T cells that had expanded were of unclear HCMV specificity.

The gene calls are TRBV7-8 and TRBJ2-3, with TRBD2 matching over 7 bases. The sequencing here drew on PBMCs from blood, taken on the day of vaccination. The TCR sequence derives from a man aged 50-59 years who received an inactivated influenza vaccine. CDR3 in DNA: TGTGCCAGCAGCTCCGGTCTTCTGGCGGGAGCCTGGACAGATACGCAGTATTTT. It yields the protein CASSSGLLAGAWTDTQYF.